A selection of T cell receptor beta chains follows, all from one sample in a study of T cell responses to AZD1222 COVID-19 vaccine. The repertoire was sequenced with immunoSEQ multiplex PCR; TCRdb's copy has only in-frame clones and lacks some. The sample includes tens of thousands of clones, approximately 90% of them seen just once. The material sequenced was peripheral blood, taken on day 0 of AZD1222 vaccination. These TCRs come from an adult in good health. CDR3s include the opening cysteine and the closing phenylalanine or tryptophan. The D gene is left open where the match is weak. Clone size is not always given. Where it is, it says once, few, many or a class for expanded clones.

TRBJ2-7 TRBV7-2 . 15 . TGTGCCAGCAGCTTTAATAGCGGTAGCTCCTACGAGCAGTACTTC CASSFNSGSSYEQYF
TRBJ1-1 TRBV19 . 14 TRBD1 TGTGCCAGTAGTCCAGGACAGGTGGGAACTGAAGCTTTCTTT CASSPGQVGTEAFF
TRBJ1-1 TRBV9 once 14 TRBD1 TGTGCCAGCAGCGCCGGGACAGGGAACACTGAAGCTTTCTTT CASSAGTGNTEAFF
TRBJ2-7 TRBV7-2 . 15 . TGTGCCAGCAGTAGAGTCCGGGACGTCACCTACGAGCAGTACTTC CASSRVRDVTYEQYF
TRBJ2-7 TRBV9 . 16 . TGTGCCAGCAGCGCCGGGGACTCCCGCGGGTCCTATGAGCAGTACTTC CASSAGDSRGSYEQYF
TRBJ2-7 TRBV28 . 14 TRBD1 TGTGCCAGCAGTCCCCAGACAGGGGCAAGAGAGCAGTACTTC CASSPQTGAREQYF
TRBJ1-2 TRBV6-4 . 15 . TGTGCCAGCAGTGACCCTAAAAGAGGAGTCGATGGCTACACCTTC CASSDPKRGVDGYTF
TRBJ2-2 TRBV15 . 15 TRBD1 TGTGCCACCAGCAGGGGACAGCCGAACACCGGGGAGCTGTTTTTT CATSRGQPNTGELFF
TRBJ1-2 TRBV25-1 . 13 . TGTGCCAGCAGTGAAAGGGGCTACTATGGCTACACCTTC CASSERGYYGYTF
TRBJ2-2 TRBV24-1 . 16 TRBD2 TGTGCCACCAGTGATGCGACTAGCGGAAACACCGGGGAGCTGTTTTTT CATSDATSGNTGELFF
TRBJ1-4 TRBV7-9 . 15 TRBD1 TGTGCCAGCAGCAGACAGGGGGTAACTAATGAAAAACTGTTTTTT CASSRQGVTNEKLFF
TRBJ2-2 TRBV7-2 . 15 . TGTGCCAGCAGCTCAGGTCGATACAGGCCCGGGGAGCTGTTTTTT CASSSGRYRPGELFF
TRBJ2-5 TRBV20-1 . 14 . TGCAGTGCTAGTGTCCGGAGGGGGCTAGAGACCCAGTACTTC CSASVRRGLETQYF
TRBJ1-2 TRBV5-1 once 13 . TGCGCCAGCAGCTTTACAGGGATTCGTGGCTACACCTTC CASSFTGIRGYTF
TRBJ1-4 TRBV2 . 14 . TGTGCCAGCAGAACGGACAGACGTTCTGAAAAACTGTTTTTT CASRTDRRSEKLFF
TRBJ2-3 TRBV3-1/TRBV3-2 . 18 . TGTGCCAGCAGCCAAGACATTCACGGGAAGGGTGAAACAGATACGCAGTATTTT CASSQDIHGKGETDTQYF
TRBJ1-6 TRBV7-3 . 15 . TGTGCCAGCAGCTTATCAGGGTTCGGTAATTCACCCCTCCACTTT CASSLSGFGNSPLHF
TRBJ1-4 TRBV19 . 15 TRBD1 TGTGCCAGTATTCGCTCAGGGGGTACTAATGAAAAACTGTTTTTT CASIRSGGTNEKLFF
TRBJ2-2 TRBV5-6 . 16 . TGTGCCAGCAGACGGGGAGAGTTCCTGAACACCGGGGAGCTGTTTTTT CASRRGEFLNTGELFF
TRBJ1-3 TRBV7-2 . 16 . TGTGCCAGCAGCTTAGCGCTTGCAGGGGCTGGAAACACCATATATTTT CASSLALAGAGNTIYF
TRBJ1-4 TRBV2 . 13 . TGTGCCAGCGGCCCAATTGGACAGCTCCTCTCCATTTTT CASGPIGQLLSIF
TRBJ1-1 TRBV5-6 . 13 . TGTGCCAGCAGCTTTGGGGGCAGGGTTGAAGCTTTCTTT CASSFGGRVEAFF
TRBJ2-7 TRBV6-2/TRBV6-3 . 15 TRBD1 TGTGCCAGCAGTTACCTTGGGACAGGGCGTCACGAGCAGTACTTC CASSYLGTGRHEQYF
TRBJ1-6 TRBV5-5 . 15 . TGTGCCAGCAGCTTGGGACAGGCTCAGCATTCACCCCTCCACTTT CASSLGQAQHSPLHF
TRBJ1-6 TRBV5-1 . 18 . TGCGCCAGCAGCTTGGTGGGAAGGGTCAGCTCCTATAATTCACCCCTCCACTTT CASSLVGRVSSYNSPLHF
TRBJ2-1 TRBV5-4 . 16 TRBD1 TGTGCCAGCAGCAAAACATCGGGACAGGGACGAAATGAGCAGTTCTTC CASSKTSGQGRNEQFF
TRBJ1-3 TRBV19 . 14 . TGTGCCAGTAGTATGGCGGGAGCTGGAAACACCATATATTTT CASSMAGAGNTIYF
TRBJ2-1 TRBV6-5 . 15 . TGTGCCAGCAGTTATATTCGCGGGTCCTACAATGAGCAGTTCTTC CASSYIRGSYNEQFF
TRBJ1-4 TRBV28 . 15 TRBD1 TGTGCCAGCAGCCCAGGGGGGGCGGGAAATGAAAAACTGTTTTTT CASSPGGAGNEKLFF
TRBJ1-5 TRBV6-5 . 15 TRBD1 TGTGCCAGCAGTTACGACAGGGGGCGCGATCAGCCCCAGCATTTT CASSYDRGRDQPQHF
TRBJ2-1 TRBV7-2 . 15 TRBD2 TGTGCCAGCACGGGACTATCCTTCTCCTACAATGAGCAGTTCTTC CASTGLSFSYNEQFF
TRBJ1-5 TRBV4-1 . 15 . TGCGCCAGCAGCCAAGTAGGGTCTAGCAATCAGCCCCAGCATTTT CASSQVGSSNQPQHF
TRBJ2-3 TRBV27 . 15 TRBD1 TGTGCCAGCAGTTCCTGGACAGGGGGCACAGATACGCAGTATTTT CASSSWTGGTDTQYF
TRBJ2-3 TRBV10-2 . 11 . TGCGCCAGCACGAGAGGAGATACGCAGTATTTT CASTRGDTQYF
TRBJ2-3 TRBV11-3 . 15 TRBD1 TGTGCCAGCAGCCCAGGGGGTACCAGCACAGATACGCAGTATTTT CASSPGGTSTDTQYF
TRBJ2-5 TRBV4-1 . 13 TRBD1 TGCGCCAGCAGCCCGACAGGGCCGGAGACCCAGTACTTC CASSPTGPETQYF
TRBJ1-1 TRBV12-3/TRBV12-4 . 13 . TGTGCCAGCAGTTTAGGGGGGCCGACTGAAGCTTTCTTT CASSLGGPTEAFF
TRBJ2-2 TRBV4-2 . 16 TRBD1 TGTGCCAGCAGCCAAGAAGGGACAGGGAACACCGGGGAGCTGTTTTTT CASSQEGTGNTGELFF
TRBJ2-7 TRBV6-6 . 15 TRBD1 TGTGCCAGCAGCCCAGGGGGCCACATAACCTACGAGCAGTACTTC CASSPGGHITYEQYF
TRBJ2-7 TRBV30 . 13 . TGTGCCTCTGGCTTGGGCTTGGGCTTGGAGCAGTACTTC CASGLGLGLEQYF
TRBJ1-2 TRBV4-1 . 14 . TGCGCCAGCAGCCCAGGAGTTACTAACTATGGCTACACCTTC CASSPGVTNYGYTF
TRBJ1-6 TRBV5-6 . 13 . TGTGCCAGCAGCTTGGTAACTTATTCACCCCTCCACTTT CASSLVTYSPLHF
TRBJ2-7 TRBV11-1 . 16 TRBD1 TGTGCCAGCAGCGCGTCGGGACAGGGGCGCACCTACGAGCAGTACTTC CASSASGQGRTYEQYF
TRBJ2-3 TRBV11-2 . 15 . TGTGCCAGCAGCTCCGATGGACAGCGCACAGATACGCAGTATTTT CASSSDGQRTDTQYF
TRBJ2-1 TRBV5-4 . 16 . TGTGCCAGCAGCCCGCGGACGGGGACCCTTTACAATGAGCAGTTCTTC CASSPRTGTLYNEQFF
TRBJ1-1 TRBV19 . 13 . TGTGCCAGTAGTATTTCCAGGGGCACTGAAGCTTTCTTT CASSISRGTEAFF
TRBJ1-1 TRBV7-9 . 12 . TGTGCCAGCACCCGGGAGAACACTGAAGCTTTCTTT CASTRENTEAFF
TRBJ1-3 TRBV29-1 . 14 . TGCAGCGTTGGAGAAAGGTCAGATGGAAACACCATATATTTT CSVGERSDGNTIYF
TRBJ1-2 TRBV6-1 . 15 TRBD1 TGTGCCAGCAGTGAAGCGCTCGGACAGGGGTATGGCTACACCTTC CASSEALGQGYGYTF
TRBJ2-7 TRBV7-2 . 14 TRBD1 TGTGCCAGCAGCCGTCCGGGACAGGGATACGAGCAGTACTTC CASSRPGQGYEQYF
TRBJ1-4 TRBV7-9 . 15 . TGTGCCAGCAGCTTTTTAAGTCGGTATCCTGAAAAACTGTTTTTT CASSFLSRYPEKLFF
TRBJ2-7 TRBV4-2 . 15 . TGTGCCAGCAGCCAAGATGGACAGAGCGAATACGAGCAGTACTTC CASSQDGQSEYEQYF
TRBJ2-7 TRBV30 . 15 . TGTGCCTGGAGTGGGACCCCGGGATCCTCCTACGAGCAGTACTTC CAWSGTPGSSYEQYF
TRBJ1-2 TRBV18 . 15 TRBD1 TGTGCCAGCTCACGAACGACAGGGGGAACAAATGGCTACACCTTC CASSRTTGGTNGYTF